Sequencing of this T cell receptor beta chain was carried out in a study of neurological immune-mediated disorders. This clonotype was recorded at least ten times. A single record per CDR3 protein comes from TCRdb applying MiXCR to the 5' RACE reads. The table lists tens of thousands of distinct CDR3 sequences, 3.8% of them singletons. V was trimmed by 6 bases and J by 0 bases, leaving 9 bases between them. The CDR3 has 14 residues. Germline CDR1 and CDR2: MNHEY and SVGAGI. This receptor was identified in a man aged 60 to 69 with multiple sclerosis. The sequenced material came from PBMCs. The chain has TRBV6-5 and TRBJ2-1, with no clear D. CDR3 coding DNA: TGTGCCAGCAGGGCGGACCACTCCTACAATGAGCAGTTCTTC. It codes for CASRADHSYNEQFF.